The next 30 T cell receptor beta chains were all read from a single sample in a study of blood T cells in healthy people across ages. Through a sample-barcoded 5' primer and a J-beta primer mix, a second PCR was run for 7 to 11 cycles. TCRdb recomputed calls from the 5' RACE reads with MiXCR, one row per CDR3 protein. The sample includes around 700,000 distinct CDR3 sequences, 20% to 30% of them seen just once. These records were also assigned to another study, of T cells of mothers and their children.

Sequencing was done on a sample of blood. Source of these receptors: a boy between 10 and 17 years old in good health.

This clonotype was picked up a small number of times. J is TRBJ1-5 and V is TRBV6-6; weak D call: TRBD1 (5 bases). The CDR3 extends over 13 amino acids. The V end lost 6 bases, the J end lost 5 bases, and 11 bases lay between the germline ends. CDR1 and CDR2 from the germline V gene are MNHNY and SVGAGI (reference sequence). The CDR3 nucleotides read TGTGCCAGCAGCCGGGTGGGGGATCAGCCCCAGCATTTT. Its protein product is CASSRVGDQPQHF.

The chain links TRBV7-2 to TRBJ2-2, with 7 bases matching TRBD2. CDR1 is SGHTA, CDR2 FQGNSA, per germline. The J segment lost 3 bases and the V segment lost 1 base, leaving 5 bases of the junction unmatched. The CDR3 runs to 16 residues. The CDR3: CASSLGAGEHTGELFF. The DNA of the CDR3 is TGTGCCAGCAGCTTAGGGGCGGGAGAACACACCGGGGAGCTGTTTTTT.

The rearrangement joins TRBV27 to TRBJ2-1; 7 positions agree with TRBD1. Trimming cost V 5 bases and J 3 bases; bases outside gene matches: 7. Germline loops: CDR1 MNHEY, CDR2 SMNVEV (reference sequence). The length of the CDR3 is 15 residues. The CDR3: CASSTGDNYYNEQFF. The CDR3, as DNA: TGTGCCAGCAGTACAGGGGACAACTACTACAATGAGCAGTTCTTC.

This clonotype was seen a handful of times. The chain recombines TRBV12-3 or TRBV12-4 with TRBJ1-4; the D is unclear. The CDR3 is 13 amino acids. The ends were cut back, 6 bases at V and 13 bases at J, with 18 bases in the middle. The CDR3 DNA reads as TGTGCCAGCAGCCGCTCGGACGAAAAGAGACTGTTTTTT. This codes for CASSRSDEKRLFF.

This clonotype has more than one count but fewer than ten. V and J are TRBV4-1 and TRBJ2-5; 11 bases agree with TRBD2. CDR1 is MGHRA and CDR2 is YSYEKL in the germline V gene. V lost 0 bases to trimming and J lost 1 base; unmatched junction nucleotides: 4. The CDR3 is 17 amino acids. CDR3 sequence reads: CASSQDMGLAVQETQYF. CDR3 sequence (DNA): TGCGCCAGCAGCCAAGATATGGGACTAGCGGTCCAAGAGACCCAGTACTTC.

The CDR3 here is CASSPSGGLDQETQYF. In nucleotides, the CDR3 is TGTGCCAGCAGCCCTAGCGGGGGACTAGATCAAGAGACCCAGTACTTC. V usage is TRBV7-9 and J usage is TRBJ2-5, with 10 bases matching TRBD2. J lost 2 bases, V lost 5 bases, and 8 bases had no gene match. Germline V gene data show CDR1 as SEHNR and CDR2 as FQNEAQ (reference sequence). The CDR3 covers 16 residues.

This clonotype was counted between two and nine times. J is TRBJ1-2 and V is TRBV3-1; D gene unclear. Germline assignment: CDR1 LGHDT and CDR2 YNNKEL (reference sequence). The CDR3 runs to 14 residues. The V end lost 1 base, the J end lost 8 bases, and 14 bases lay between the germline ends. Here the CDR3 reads CASSQGYSSGGYTF. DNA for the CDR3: TGTGCCAGCAGCCAAGGGTACAGCAGCGGAGGCTACACCTTC.

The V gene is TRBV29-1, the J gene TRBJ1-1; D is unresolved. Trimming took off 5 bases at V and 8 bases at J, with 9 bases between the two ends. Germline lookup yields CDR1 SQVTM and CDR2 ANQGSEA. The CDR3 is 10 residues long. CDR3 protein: CSVSELEAFF. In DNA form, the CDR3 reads TGCAGCGTTTCGGAGCTAGAAGCTTTCTTT.

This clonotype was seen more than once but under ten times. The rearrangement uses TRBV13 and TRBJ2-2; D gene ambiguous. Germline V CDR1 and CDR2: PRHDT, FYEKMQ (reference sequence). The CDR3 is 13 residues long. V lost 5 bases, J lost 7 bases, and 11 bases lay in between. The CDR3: CASSPEADGELFF. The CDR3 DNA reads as TGTGCCAGCAGCCCAGAGGCAGACGGGGAGCTGTTTTTT.

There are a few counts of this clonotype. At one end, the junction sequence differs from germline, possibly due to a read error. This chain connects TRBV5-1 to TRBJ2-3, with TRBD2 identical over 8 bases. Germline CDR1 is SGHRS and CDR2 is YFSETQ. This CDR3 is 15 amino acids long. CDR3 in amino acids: CASGEGRTSTDTRYF. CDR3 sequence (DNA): TGCGCCAGCGGCGAGGGACGGACTAGCACAGATACGCGGTATTTT.

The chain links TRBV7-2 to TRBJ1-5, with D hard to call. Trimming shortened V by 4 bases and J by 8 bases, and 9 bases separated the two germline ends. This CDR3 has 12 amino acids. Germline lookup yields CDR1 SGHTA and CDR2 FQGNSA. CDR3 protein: CASSSMNKPQHF. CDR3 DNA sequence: TGTGCCAGCAGCTCGATGAACAAGCCCCAGCATTTT.

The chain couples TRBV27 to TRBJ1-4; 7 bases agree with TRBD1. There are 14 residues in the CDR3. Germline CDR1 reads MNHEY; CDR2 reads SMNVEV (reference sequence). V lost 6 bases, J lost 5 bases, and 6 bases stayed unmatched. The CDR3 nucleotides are TGTGCCAGCAGACCCGGGACAGAGAATGAAAAACTGTTTTTT. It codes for CASRPGTENEKLFF.

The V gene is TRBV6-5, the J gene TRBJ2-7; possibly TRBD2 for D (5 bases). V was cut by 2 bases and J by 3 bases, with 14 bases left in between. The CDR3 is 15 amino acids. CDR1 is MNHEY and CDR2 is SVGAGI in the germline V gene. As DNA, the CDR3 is TGTGCCAGCAGTTACACGGGTGGTCGGGGCTACGAGCAGTACTTC. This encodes CASSYTGGRGYEQYF.

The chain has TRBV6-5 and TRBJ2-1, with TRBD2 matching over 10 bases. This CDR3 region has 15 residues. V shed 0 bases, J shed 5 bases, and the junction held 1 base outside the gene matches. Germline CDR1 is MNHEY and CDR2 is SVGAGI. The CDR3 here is CASSYSLAGDNEQFF. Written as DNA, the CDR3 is TGTGCCAGCAGTTACTCGCTAGCGGGGGACAATGAGCAGTTCTTC.

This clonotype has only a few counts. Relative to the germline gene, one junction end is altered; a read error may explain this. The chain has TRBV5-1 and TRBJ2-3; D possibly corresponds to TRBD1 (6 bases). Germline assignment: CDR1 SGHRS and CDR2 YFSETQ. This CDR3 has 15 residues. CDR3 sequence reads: CASSQTGHRTDTQYF. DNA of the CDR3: TGCGCTAGCAGCCAGACGGGACACCGCACAGATACGCAGTATTTT.

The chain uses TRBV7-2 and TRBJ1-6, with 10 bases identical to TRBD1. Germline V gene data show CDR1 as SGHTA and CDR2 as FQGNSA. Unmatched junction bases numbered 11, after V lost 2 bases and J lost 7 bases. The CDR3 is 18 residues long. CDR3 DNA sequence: TGTGCCAGCAGCTTAACGGCGGGACAGGGGAGCTCCAATTCACCCCTCCACTTT. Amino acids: CASSLTAGQGSSNSPLHF.

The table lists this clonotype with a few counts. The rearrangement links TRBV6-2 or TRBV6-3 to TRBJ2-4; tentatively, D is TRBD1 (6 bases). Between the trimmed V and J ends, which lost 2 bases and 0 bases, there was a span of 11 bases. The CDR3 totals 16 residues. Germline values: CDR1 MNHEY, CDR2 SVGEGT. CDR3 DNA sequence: TGTGCCAGCAGTTACCGGGACACTCTAGCCAAAAACATTCAGTACTTC. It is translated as CASSYRDTLAKNIQYF.

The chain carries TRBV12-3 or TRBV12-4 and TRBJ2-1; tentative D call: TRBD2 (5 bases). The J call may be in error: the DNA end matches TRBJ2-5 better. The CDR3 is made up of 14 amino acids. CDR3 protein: CASSSRTRPGTQYF. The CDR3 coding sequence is TGTGCCAGCAGCTCTCGGACTCGCCCGGGGACCCAGTACTTC.

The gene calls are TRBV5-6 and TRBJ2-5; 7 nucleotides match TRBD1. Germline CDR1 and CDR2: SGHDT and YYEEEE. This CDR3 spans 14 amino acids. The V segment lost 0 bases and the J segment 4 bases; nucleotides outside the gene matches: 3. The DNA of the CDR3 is TGTGCCAGCAGCTTGGAGGGGGCCAGAGAGACCCAGTACTTC. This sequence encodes CASSLEGARETQYF.

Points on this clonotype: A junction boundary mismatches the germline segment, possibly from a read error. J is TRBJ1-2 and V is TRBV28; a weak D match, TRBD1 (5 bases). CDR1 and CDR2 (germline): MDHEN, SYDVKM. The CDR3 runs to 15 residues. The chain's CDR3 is CASRPWGSENYGYTF. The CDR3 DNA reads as TGTGCCAGCAGGCCTTGGGGCAGCGAGAACTACGGCTACACCTTC.

CDR3 in DNA: TGTGCCAGCAGCCATACCCGACAGGGGAACACTGAAGCTTTCTTT. This gives the protein CASSHTRQGNTEAFF. The chain combines TRBV6-2 or TRBV6-3 with TRBJ1-1, with 7 bases aligning to TRBD1. The CDR3 totals 15 residues. Germline-derived CDR1 and CDR2 are MNHEY and SVGEGT. The trim removed 6 bases at V and 1 base at J, leaving 8 bases unmatched.

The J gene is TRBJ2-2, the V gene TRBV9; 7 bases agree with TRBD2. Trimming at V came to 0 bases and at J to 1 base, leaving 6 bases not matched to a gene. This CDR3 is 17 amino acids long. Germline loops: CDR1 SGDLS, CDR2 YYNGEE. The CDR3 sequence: CASSVAFSSGNTGELFF. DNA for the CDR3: TGTGCCAGCAGCGTAGCTTTTTCTAGCGGGAACACCGGGGAGCTGTTTTTT.

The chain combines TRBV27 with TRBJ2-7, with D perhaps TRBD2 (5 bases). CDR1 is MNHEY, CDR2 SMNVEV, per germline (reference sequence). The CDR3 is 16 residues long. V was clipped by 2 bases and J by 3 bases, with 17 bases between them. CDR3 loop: CASSLVFVSGGYEQYF. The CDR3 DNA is TGTGCCAGCAGTTTAGTTTTTGTTTCTGGAGGCTACGAGCAGTACTTC.

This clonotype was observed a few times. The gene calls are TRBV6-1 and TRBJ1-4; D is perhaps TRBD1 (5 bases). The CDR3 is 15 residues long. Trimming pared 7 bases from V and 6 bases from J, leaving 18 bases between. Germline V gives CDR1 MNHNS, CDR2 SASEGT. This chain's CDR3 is CASTIWRGSDEKLFF. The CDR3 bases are TGTGCCAGCACCATTTGGCGGGGGTCGGATGAAAAACTGTTTTTT.

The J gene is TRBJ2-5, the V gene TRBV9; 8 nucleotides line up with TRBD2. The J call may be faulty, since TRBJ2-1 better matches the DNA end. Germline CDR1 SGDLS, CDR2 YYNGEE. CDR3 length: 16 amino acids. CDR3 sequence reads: CASSVDPRGGYNEQFF. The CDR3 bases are TGTGCCAGCAGCGTAGACCCCCGGGGGGGATACAATGAGCAGTTCTTC.

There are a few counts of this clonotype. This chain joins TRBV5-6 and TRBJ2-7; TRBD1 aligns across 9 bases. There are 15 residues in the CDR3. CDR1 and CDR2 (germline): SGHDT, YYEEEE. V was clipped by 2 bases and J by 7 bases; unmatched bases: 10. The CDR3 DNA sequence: TGTGCCAGCAGCTTCACCACAGGGGGCGCGGATGAGCAGTACTTC. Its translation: CASSFTTGGADEQYF.

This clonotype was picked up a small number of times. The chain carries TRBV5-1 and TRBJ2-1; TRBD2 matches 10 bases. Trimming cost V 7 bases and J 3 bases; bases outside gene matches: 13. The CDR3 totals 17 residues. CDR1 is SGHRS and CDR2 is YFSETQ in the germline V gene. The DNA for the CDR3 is TGCGCCAGCGGATTGATCCTAGGACTAGCGGACTACAATGAGCAGTTCTTC. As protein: CASGLILGLADYNEQFF. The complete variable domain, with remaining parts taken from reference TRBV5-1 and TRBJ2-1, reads KAGVTQTPRYLIKTRGQQVTLSCSPISGHRSVSWYQQTPGQGLQFLFEYFSETQRNKGNFPGRFSGRQFSNSRSEMNVSTLELGDSALYLCASGLILGLADYNEQFFGPGTRLTVL.

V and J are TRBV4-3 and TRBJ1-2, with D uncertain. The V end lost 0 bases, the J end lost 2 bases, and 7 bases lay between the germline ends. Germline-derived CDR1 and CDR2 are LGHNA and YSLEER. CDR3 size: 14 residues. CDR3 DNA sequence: TGCGCCAGCAGCCAAGACGAGACCAACTATGGCTACACCTTC. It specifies CASSQDETNYGYTF.

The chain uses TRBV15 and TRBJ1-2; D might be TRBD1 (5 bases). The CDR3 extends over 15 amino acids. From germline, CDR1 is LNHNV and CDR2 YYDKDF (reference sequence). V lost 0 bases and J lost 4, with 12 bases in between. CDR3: CATSRDIDRVYGYTF. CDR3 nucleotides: TGTGCCACCAGCAGAGATATCGACAGAGTCTATGGCTACACCTTC.

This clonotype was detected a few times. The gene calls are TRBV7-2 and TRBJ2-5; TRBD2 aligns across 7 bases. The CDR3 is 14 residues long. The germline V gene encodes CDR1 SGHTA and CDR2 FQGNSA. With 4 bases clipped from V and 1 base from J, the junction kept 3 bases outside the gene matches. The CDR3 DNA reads TGTGCCAGCAGCTCAAAGCGGGGCCAAGAGACCCAGTACTTC. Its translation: CASSSKRGQETQYF.